This entry describes one T cell receptor (beta chain). These data are taken from a study of blood T cell repertoires in COVID-19. This CDR3 is built from 17 residues. Germline CDR1 MNHNS, CDR2 SASEGT. V lost 2 bases and J lost 1, with 15 bases in between. The data were produced by immunoSEQ multiplex PCR, yet TCRdb's version contains in-frame clones alone and is incomplete. The table includes some 80,000 clones, roughly 87% detected once. The receptor's source is a woman in her forties or fifties with active or convalescent COVID-19. The sample consisted of peripheral blood. This chain joins TRBV6-1 and TRBJ2-1; tentative D call: TRBD1 (5 bases). The CDR3 DNA reads as TGTGCCAGCAGTGAACTCTCATCAGGGTCGTCCTACAATGAGCAGTTCTTC. Its protein is CASSELSSGSSYNEQFF.